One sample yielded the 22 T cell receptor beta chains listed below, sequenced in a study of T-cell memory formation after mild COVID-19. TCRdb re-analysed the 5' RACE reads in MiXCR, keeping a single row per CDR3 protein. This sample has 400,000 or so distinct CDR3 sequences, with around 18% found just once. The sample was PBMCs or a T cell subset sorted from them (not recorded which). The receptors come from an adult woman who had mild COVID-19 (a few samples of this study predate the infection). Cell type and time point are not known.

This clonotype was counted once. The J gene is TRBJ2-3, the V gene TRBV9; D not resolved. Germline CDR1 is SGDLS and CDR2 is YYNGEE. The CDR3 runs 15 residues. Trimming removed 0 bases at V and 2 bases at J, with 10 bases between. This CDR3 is CASSVGSSPTDTQYF. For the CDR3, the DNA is TGTGCCAGCAGCGTAGGGTCGAGTCCCACAGATACGCAGTATTTT.

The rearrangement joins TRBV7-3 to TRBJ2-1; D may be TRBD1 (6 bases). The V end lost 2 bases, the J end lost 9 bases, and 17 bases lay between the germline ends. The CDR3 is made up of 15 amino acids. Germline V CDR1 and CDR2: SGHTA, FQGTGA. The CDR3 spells CASSLEGGAYGEQFF. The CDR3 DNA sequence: TGTGCCAGCAGCTTAGAAGGGGGAGCATATGGTGAGCAGTTCTTC.

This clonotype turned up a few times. CDR3 in amino acids: CASSKKPNTEAFF. DNA of the CDR3: TGCGCCAGCAGCAAGAAACCGAACACTGAAGCTTTCTTT. V usage is TRBV5-1 and J usage is TRBJ1-1, with D hard to call. CDR3 size: 13 residues. Per the germline V gene, CDR1 is SGHRS and CDR2 is YFSETQ. Deletions cut 4 bases from V and 1 base from J, with 8 bases between.

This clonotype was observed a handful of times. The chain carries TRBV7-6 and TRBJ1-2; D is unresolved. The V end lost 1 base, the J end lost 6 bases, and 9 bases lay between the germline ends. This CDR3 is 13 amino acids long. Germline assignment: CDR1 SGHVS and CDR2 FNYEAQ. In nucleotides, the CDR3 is TGTGCCAGCAGCTTAGAAAGGAGCCATGGCTACACCTTC. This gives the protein CASSLERSHGYTF.

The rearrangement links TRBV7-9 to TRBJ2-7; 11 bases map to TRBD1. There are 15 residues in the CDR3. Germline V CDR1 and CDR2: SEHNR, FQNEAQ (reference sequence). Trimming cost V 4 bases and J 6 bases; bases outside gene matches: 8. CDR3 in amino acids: CASSYRDRGEFEQYF. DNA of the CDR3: TGTGCCAGCAGCTACCGGGACAGGGGGGAATTCGAGCAGTACTTC.

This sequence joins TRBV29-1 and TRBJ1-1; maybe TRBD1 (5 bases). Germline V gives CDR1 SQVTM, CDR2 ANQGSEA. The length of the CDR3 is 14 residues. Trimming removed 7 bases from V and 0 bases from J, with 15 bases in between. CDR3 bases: TGCAGCGCGGGGGAGGGAACGCTGAACACTGAAGCTTTCTTT. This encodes CSAGEGTLNTEAFF.

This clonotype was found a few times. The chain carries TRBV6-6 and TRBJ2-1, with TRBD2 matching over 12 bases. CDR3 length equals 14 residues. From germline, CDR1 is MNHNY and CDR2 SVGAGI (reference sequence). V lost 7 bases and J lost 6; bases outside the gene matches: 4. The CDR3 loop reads CASTRLAGANEQFF. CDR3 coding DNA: TGTGCCAGCACTAGACTAGCGGGAGCCAATGAGCAGTTCTTC.

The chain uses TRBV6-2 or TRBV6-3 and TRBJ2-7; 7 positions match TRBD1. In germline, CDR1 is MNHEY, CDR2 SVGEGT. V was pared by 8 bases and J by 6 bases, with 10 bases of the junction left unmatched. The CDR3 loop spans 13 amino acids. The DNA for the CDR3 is TGTGCCAGCTCGGTCAACAGGGGTGCCGAGCAGTACTTC. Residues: CASSVNRGAEQYF.

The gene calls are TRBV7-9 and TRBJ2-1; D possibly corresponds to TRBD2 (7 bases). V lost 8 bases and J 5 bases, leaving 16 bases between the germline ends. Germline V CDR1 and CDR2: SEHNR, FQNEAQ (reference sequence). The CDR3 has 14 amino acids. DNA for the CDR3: TGTGCCAGCTTAAGAAGGGGGGGGCACAATGAGCAGTTCTTC. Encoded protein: CASLRRGGHNEQFF.

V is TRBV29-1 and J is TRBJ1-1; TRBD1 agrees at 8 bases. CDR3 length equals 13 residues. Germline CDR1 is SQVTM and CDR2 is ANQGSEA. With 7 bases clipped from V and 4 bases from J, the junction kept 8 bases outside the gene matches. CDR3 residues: CSEKQGGGTEAFF. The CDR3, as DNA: TGCAGCGAGAAACAGGGGGGAGGCACTGAAGCTTTCTTT.

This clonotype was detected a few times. Here the CDR3 DNA reads TGTGCCTGGGGGGGTCTGACTAGGGCAGATACGCAGTATTTT. Its protein product is CAWGGLTRADTQYF. V usage is TRBV30 and J usage is TRBJ2-3; perhaps TRBD2 as D (6 bases). Trimming cost V 5 bases and J 4 bases, with 16 bases left between them. The germline V gene encodes CDR1 GTSNPN and CDR2 SVGIG (reference sequence). The CDR3 consists of 14 residues.

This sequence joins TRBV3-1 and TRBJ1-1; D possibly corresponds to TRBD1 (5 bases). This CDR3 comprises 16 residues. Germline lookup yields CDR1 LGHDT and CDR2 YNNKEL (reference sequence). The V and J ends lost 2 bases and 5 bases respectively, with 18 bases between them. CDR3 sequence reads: CASSQRDLPRKTEAFF. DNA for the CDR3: TGTGCCAGCAGCCAAAGGGACCTACCGAGAAAGACTGAAGCTTTCTTT.

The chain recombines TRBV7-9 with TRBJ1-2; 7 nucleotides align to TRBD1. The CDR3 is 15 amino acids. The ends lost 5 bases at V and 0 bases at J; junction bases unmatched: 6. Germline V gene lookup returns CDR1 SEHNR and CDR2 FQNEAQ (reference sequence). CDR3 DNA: TGTGCCAGCAGCGACCGGGACAGATCTAACTATGGCTACACCTTC. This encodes CASSDRDRSNYGYTF. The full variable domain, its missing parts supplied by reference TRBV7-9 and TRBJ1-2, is DTGVSQNPRHKITKRGQNVTFRCDPISEHNRLYWYRQTLGQGPEFLTYFQNEAQLEKSRLLSDRFSAERPKGSFSTLEIQRTEQGDSAMYLCASSDRDRSNYGYTFGSGTRLTVV.

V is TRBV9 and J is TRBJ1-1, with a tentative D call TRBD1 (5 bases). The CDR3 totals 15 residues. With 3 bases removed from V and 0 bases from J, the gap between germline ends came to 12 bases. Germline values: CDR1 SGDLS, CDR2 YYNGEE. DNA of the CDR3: TGTGCCAGCAGCGCCGCCGGGACGGTGAACACTGAAGCTTTCTTT. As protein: CASSAAGTVNTEAFF. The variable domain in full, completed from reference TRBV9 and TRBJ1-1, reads DSGVTQTPKHLITATGQRVTLRCSPRSGDLSVYWYQQSLDQGLQFLIQYYNGEERAKGNILERFSAQQFPDLHSELNLSSLELGDSALYFCASSAAGTVNTEAFFGQGTRLTVV.

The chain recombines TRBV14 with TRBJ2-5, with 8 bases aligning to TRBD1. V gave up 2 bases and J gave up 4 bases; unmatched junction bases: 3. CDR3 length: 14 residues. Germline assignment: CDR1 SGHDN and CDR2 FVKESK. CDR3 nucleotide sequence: TGTGCCAGCAGCCAACACAGGGGGTCAGAGACCCAGTACTTC. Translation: CASSQHRGSETQYF.

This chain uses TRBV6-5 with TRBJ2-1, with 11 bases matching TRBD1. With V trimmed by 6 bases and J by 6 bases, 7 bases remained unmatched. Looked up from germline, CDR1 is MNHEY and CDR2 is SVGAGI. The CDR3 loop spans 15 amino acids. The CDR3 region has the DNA TGTGCCAGCAGAACCGGACAGGGGGCAGGCAATGAGCAGTTCTTC. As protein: CASRTGQGAGNEQFF.

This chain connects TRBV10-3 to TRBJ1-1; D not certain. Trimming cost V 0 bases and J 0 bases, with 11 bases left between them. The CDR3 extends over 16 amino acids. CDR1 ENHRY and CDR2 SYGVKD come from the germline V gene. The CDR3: CAISESLGSMNTEAFF. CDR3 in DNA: TGTGCCATCAGTGAGTCATTGGGGAGCATGAACACTGAAGCTTTCTTT.

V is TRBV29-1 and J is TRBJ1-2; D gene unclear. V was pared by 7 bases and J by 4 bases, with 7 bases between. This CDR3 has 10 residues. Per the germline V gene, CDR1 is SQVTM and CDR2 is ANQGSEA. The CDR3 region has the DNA TGCAGCGCAATAACCTATGGCTACACCTTC. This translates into CSAITYGYTF.

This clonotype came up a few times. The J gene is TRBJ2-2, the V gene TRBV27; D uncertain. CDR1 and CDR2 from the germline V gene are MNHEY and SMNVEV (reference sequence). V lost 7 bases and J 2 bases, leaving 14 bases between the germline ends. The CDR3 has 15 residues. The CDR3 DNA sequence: TGTGCCAGCACCTATACCGGATTCAACACCGGGGAGCTGTTTTTT. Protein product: CASTYTGFNTGELFF.

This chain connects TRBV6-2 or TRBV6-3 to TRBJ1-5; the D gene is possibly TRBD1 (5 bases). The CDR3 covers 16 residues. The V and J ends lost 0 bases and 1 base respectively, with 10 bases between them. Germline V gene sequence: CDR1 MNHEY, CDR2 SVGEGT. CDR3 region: CASSYSRGVSNQPQHF. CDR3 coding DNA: TGTGCCAGCAGTTACTCTCGAGGGGTCAGCAATCAGCCCCAGCATTTT.

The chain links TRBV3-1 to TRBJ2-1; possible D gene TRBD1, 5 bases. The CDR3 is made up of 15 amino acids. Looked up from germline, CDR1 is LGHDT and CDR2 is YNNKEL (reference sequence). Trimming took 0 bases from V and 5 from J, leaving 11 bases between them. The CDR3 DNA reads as TGTGCCAGCAGCCAAGACGCCAGGGCGAACAATGAGCAGTTCTTC. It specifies CASSQDARANNEQFF.

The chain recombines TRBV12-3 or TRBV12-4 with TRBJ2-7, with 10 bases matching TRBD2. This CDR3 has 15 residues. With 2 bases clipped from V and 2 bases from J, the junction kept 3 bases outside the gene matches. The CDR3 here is CASSLRLAGTYEQYF. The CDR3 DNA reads TGTGCCAGCAGTTTACGACTAGCGGGTACCTACGAGCAGTACTTC.